This passage covers 21 T cell receptor beta chains from one sample sequenced in a study of blood T cell repertoires in COVID-19. Measured with immunoSEQ multiplex PCR; TCRdb has only the in-frame clones, and not every one. The repertoire holds hundreds of thousands of clones, with around 90% as singletons. Material: PBMCs or T cells enriched from blood (not recorded which). The receptor set was obtained from a woman in her thirties or forties who had recovered from COVID-19.

The chain recombines TRBV13 with TRBJ1-2, with unresolved D. The V end was cut by 9 bases, the J end by 4 bases, with 15 bases between. The CDR3 sequence is 13 residues long. Germline CDR1 is PRHDT and CDR2 is FYEKMQ (reference sequence). CDR3 nucleotide sequence: TGTGCCAGTTCTGGAGGAGCCTTCTATGGCTACACCTTC. Amino acid sequence: CASSGGAFYGYTF.

The CDR3 region has the DNA TGTGCCAGTAGTATAGATCCCTTAGCGGATTACAATGAGCAGTTCTTC. This encodes CASSIDPLADYNEQFF. The chain combines TRBV19 with TRBJ2-1, with D possibly TRBD2 on 6 matching bases. V dropped 0 bases and J dropped 4 bases, with 13 bases sitting between them. The germline V gene encodes CDR1 LNHDA and CDR2 SQIVND (reference sequence). The CDR3 covers 16 residues.

This clone appeared a single time. This chain links TRBV28 with TRBJ2-4, with TRBD2 identical over 9 bases. Trimming cost V 7 bases and J 16 bases; bases outside gene matches: 11. This CDR3 spans 12 amino acids. Germline CDR1 reads MDHEN; CDR2 reads SYDVKM. The CDR3 DNA is TGTGCCAGCAAAGTGGCGGGAGGGCCGTATTACTTC. This translates into CASKVAGGPYYF.

The chain joins TRBV5-8 to TRBJ1-4; TRBD1 aligns across 9 bases. The V gene end was trimmed by 4 bases and the J gene end by 7 bases; junction bases not matched to a gene: 14. Germline V CDR1 and CDR2: SGHTS, YDEGEE. CDR3 length: 17 amino acids. This CDR3 reads CASSPGQGFFTGEKLFF. CDR3 in DNA: TGTGCCAGCAGCCCGGGACAGGGTTTCTTCACGGGTGAAAAACTGTTTTTT.

The V gene is TRBV4-3, the J gene TRBJ2-3; TRBD2 agrees at 10 bases. This CDR3 spans 15 amino acids. Per germline, CDR1 LGHNA and CDR2 YSLEER. V dropped 4 bases and J dropped 5; count of bases not matched to a gene: 6. As DNA, the CDR3 is TGCGCCAGCAGCCCACTAGCGGGAAGGCGAGATACGCAGTATTTT. Translating it yields CASSPLAGRRDTQYF.

A few counts support this clone. The V call is TRBV9, the J call TRBJ1-1; a weak D match, TRBD1 (5 bases). This CDR3 is 15 amino acids long. Germline CDR1 is SGDLS and CDR2 is YYNGEE. V shed 4 bases and J shed 1 base, with 14 bases lying between them. CDR3 loop: CASSRGLTGNTEAFF. CDR3 DNA: TGTGCCAGCAGCAGGGGTCTGACGGGGAACACTGAAGCTTTCTTT.

For the CDR3, the DNA is TGTGCCAGCAGTTTCCCTCCAGGGGCTGGCTACACCTTC. Encoded protein: CASSFPPGAGYTF. The chain is built from TRBV28 and TRBJ1-2; D might be TRBD1 (6 bases). CDR1 and CDR2 (germline): MDHEN, SYDVKM. The CDR3 length is 13 residues. The V end lost 3 bases, the J end lost 7 bases, and 12 bases lay between the germline ends.

This chain connects TRBV5-6 to TRBJ2-1; 9 bases align to TRBD2. V shed 5 bases and J 6 bases; nucleotides not matched to a gene: 6. The CDR3 loop spans 14 amino acids. The germline gives CDR1 SGHDT, CDR2 YYEEEE. The CDR3 nucleotides read TGTGCCAGCAGAAATGGACTAGCGCGCAATGAGCAGTTCTTC. As protein: CASRNGLARNEQFF.

The rearrangement joins TRBV19 to TRBJ1-3; D is possibly TRBD1 (6 bases). Between the trimmed V and J ends, which lost 7 bases and 0 bases, there was a span of 13 bases. Germline CDR1 LNHDA, CDR2 SQIVND (reference sequence). This CDR3 has 15 amino acids. The CDR3 reads CASTRGYYSGNTIYF. Here the CDR3 DNA reads TGTGCCAGTACCAGGGGCTACTACTCTGGAAACACCATATATTTT.

The chain couples TRBV14 to TRBJ2-7; no definite D call. In germline, CDR1 is SGHDN, CDR2 FVKESK. The V end lost 0 bases, the J end lost 3 bases, and 12 bases lay between the germline ends. The CDR3 has 15 residues. DNA for the CDR3: TGTGCCAGCAGCCAAGACAGCGCCTCTGACTACGAGCAGTACTTC. Residues: CASSQDSASDYEQYF. Looking up the rest from reference TRBV14 and TRBJ2-7 gives the full variable domain: EAGVTQFPSHSVIEKGQTVTLRCDPISGHDNLYWYRRVMGKEIKFLLHFVKESKQDESGMPNNRFLAERTGGTYSTLKVQPAELEDSGVYFCASSQDSASDYEQYFGPGTRLTVT.

In its sample, this clone was seen a few times. The CDR3 DNA reads as TGTGCCGCTCTAGACAGGGAAAGGGGTGATACGCAGTATTTT. Translated: CAALDRERGDTQYF. The chain combines TRBV15 with TRBJ2-3; 7 bases align to TRBD1. V shed 11 bases and J 6 bases; nucleotides not matched to a gene: 14. Germline CDR1 reads LNHNV; CDR2 reads YYDKDF (reference sequence). The CDR3 consists of 14 residues.

The chain combines TRBV5-5 with TRBJ2-5, with D perhaps TRBD1 (6 bases). Germline V CDR1 and CDR2: SGHKS, YYEKEE (reference sequence). The V and J ends lost 3 bases and 5 bases respectively, with 14 bases between them. The CDR3 loop spans 14 amino acids. For the CDR3, the DNA is TGTGCCAGCAGCTCGGATGACAGGAGGGAGACCCAGTACTTC. Encoded protein: CASSSDDRRETQYF.

The V gene is TRBV23-1, the J gene TRBJ1-3; TRBD1 is a possible D gene (5 bases). TRBV23-1 is sorted into the ORF group, with uncertain function. The V end lost 1 base, the J end lost 0 bases, and 10 bases lay between the germline ends. CDR3 length: 16 amino acids. CDR3 nucleotide sequence: TGCGCCAGCAGTCAATTATTACAGGTCTCTGGAAACACCATATATTTT. Translating gives CASSQLLQVSGNTIYF.

To note about this clone: One junction end does not reproduce the germline sequence, and a read error may be involved. The chain links TRBV11-3 to TRBJ2-4; TRBD1 matches at 8 bases. This CDR3 has 13 residues. Germline V lookup: CDR1 SGHNT, CDR2 YENEEA. CDR3 coding DNA: TGTGCCAGCAGCTTAGGACCTTGGGGACAGGTGAACTTC. It translates to CASSLGPWGQVNF.

This sequence joins TRBV5-4 and TRBJ2-5; perhaps TRBD1 as D (6 bases). Germline CDR1 and CDR2: SGHNT and YYREEE (reference sequence). This CDR3 contains 17 residues. V lost 2 bases and J 4 bases, leaving 21 bases between the germline ends. This CDR3 is CASSLSFGTRGVETQYF. The CDR3 nucleotides are TGTGCCAGCAGCTTATCTTTTGGGACACGAGGGGTAGAGACCCAGTACTTC. Full variable domain (rest looked up from reference TRBV5-4 and TRBJ2-5): ETGVTQSPTHLIKTRGQQVTLRCSSQSGHNTVSWYQQALGQGPQFIFQYYREEENGRGNFPPRFSGLQFPNYSSELNVNALELDDSALYLCASSLSFGTRGVETQYFGPGTRLLVL.

This clone was seen only once. V is TRBV7-2 and J is TRBJ1-1; D may be TRBD1 (5 bases). The CDR3 loop spans 18 amino acids. The germline gives CDR1 SGHTA, CDR2 FQGNSA. V shed 1 base and J shed 0 bases, with 18 bases lying between them. The CDR3 loop is CASSLDFGRGRVNTEAFF. The CDR3 DNA follows: TGTGCCAGCAGCTTAGATTTCGGGCGGGGCAGGGTGAACACTGAAGCTTTCTTT.

V gene TRBV29-1 combines with J gene TRBJ2-3; 7 nucleotides align to TRBD2. V dropped 7 bases and J dropped 1; count of bases not matched to a gene: 5. Germline CDR1 reads SQVTM; CDR2 reads ANQGSEA. The CDR3 length is 13 residues. The CDR3 is CSGFGRGTDTQYF. The CDR3 region has the DNA TGCAGCGGGTTTGGGAGGGGCACAGATACGCAGTATTTT.

The chain uses TRBV7-2 and TRBJ1-5; D uncertain. The CDR3 is 16 residues long. The V end lost 2 bases, the J end lost 1 base, and 12 bases lay between the germline ends. Germline lookup yields CDR1 SGHTA and CDR2 FQGNSA. The CDR3: CASSLFPGGSNQPQHF. CDR3 DNA sequence: TGTGCCAGCAGCTTATTCCCCGGCGGGAGCAATCAGCCCCAGCATTTT.

This chain joins TRBV14 and TRBJ2-1; D remains unclear. The length of the CDR3 is 15 residues. Germline V gives CDR1 SGHDN, CDR2 FVKESK. Trimming shortened V by 2 bases and J by 8 bases, and 16 bases separated the two germline ends. This CDR3 is CASSQYRLRSDEQFF. CDR3 DNA: TGTGCCAGCAGCCAATATCGGCTCCGGAGCGATGAGCAGTTCTTC.

The chain is built from TRBV25-1 and TRBJ1-5, with a weak D call TRBD1 (6 bases). V shed 3 bases and J shed 4 bases, with 10 bases lying between them. Germline V CDR1 and CDR2: MGHDK, SYGVNS. This CDR3 spans 14 amino acids. The CDR3 protein is CASSDGTPNQPQHF. The DNA of the CDR3 is TGTGCCAGCAGTGACGGGACACCAAATCAGCCCCAGCATTTT.

The rearrangement uses TRBV30 and TRBJ2-1; 9 bases are shared with TRBD2. The germline V gene encodes CDR1 GTSNPN and CDR2 SVGIG (reference sequence). Losses at the gene ends were 0 bases for V and 0 bases for J; bases not matched to a gene: 0. CDR3 length: 15 residues. The DNA of the CDR3 is TGTGCCTGGAGTGTACTAGCGGGCTCCTACAATGAGCAGTTCTTC. This sequence encodes CAWSVLAGSYNEQFF.